The 17 T cell receptor beta chains below come from one sample, sequenced in a study of CD8 T cells in ankylosing spondylitis. TCRdb called the 5' RACE reads again in MiXCR, with one record for every CDR3 protein. Of under 150,000 distinct CDR3 sequences listed, roughly 13% were seen once; the top ten hold 2.5% to 3%. The sequenced sample was blood, either unsorted or a sorted T cell fraction (not recorded which). These receptors came from a female donor with ankylosing spondylitis or in good health (not recorded which).

This clonotype was observed at least ten times. The chain is built from TRBV12-3 or TRBV12-4 and TRBJ2-2; D perhaps matches TRBD2 (6 bases). The CDR3 runs to 14 residues. V was trimmed by 3 bases and J by 6 bases, leaving 11 bases between them. This chain's CDR3 is CASSFSWEAGELFF. Here the CDR3 DNA reads TGTGCCAGCAGTTTTTCATGGGAGGCCGGGGAGCTGTTTTTT.

Of note for this clonotype: Since a much larger clone is just one base distant, this may be a read error. The chain links TRBV5-1 to TRBJ2-3, with 8 bases identical to TRBD2. This CDR3 has 15 amino acids. The germline gives CDR1 SGHRS, CDR2 YFSETQ. Germline trimming cut 5 bases from V and 1 base from J; bases unmatched to any gene: 6. CDR3 coding DNA: TGCGCCAGCAGGATCCCAGCGGGGGGCACAGATACGCAGTATTTT. Its protein is CASRIPAGGTDTQYF.

This clonotype has a single count. A much larger clone lies a single base off, so this may be a read error. The chain has TRBV7-8 and TRBJ2-6; D uncertain. Per germline, CDR1 SGHVS and CDR2 FQNEAQ. The CDR3 length is 15 residues. Trimming shortened V by 2 bases and J by 0 bases, and 5 bases separated the two germline ends. The CDR3: CASSLQRSGANVLTF. The CDR3, as DNA: TGTGCCAGCAGCTTACAACGCTCTGGGGCCAACGTCCTGACTTTC.

This clonotype was detected only a few times. CDR3 coding DNA: TGTGCCATCAGGGGAGGCGGGGGGTTCTATGAGCAGTTCTTC. Protein sequence: CAIRGGGGFYEQFF. The V gene is TRBV10-3, the J gene TRBJ2-1; 8 bases map to TRBD2. J was trimmed by 8 bases and V by 6 bases; bases with no gene match: 9. There are 14 residues in the CDR3. CDR1 ENHRY and CDR2 SYGVKD come from the germline V gene.

Only a few counts were recorded for this clonotype. The gene calls are TRBV10-3 and TRBJ2-7; D perhaps matches TRBD2 (6 bases). Germline CDR1 is ENHRY and CDR2 is SYGVKD. Trimming cost V 10 bases and J 0 bases, with 19 bases left between them. This CDR3 comprises 15 residues. The CDR3 sequence: CATRASSALSYEQYF. In DNA form, the CDR3 reads TGTGCCACACGGGCTTCTAGCGCCCTCTCCTACGAGCAGTACTTC.

This clonotype occurred a few times. The rearrangement links TRBV12-3 or TRBV12-4 to TRBJ2-1; D gene unclear. The CDR3 has 14 amino acids. V dropped 0 bases and J dropped 6 bases, with 9 bases sitting between them. The CDR3 coding sequence is TGTGCCAGCAGTTTAGCGCTTCCCAGCAATGAGCAGTTCTTC. Its protein is CASSLALPSNEQFF.

This clonotype was found a few times. V is TRBV12-3 or TRBV12-4 and J is TRBJ2-1, with 11 bases aligning to TRBD2. This CDR3 region has 12 residues. V dropped 11 bases and J dropped 12; count of bases not matched to a gene: 9. DNA for the CDR3: TGTGCCGCTGGTAGCGGGGGGGCGGGGCAGTTCTTC. Amino acid sequence: CAAGSGGAGQFF.

This chain uses TRBV19 with TRBJ2-1; D uncertain. The V and J ends lost 5 bases and 1 base respectively, with 9 bases between them. Germline V gene lookup returns CDR1 LNHDA and CDR2 SQIVND (reference sequence). CDR3 length: 14 residues. The CDR3 DNA sequence: TGTGCCAGTAGTGGGGATGGGTCCTACAATGAGCAGTTCTTC. Its protein is CASSGDGSYNEQFF.

In its sample, this clonotype was seen many times. This sequence joins TRBV9 and TRBJ2-6, with no clear D. V was pared by 4 bases and J by 0 bases, with 8 bases between. Germline V gives CDR1 SGDLS, CDR2 YYNGEE. The CDR3 consists of 15 residues. The CDR3 sequence: CASSLRTSGANVLTF. The CDR3 nucleotides are TGTGCCAGCAGCCTCCGGACCTCTGGGGCCAACGTCCTGACTTTC.

This clonotype was observed a few times. The gene calls are TRBV5-1 and TRBJ1-2; D unclear. The germline V gene encodes CDR1 SGHRS and CDR2 YFSETQ. The V end lost 2 bases, the J end lost 5 bases, and 13 bases lay between the germline ends. The CDR3 consists of 14 residues. Here the CDR3 reads CASSFGGRLYGYTF. The CDR3 nucleotides are TGCGCCAGCAGCTTCGGCGGTAGACTTTATGGCTACACCTTC.

At least ten counts were recorded for this clonotype. V gene TRBV15 combines with J gene TRBJ1-2, with a weak D call TRBD1 (5 bases). Germline V gene sequence: CDR1 LNHNV, CDR2 YYDKDF (reference sequence). This CDR3 comprises 14 residues. V was trimmed by 0 bases and J by 4 bases, leaving 9 bases between them. CDR3 in amino acids: CATSREATAYGYTF. In DNA, the CDR3 is TGTGCCACCAGCAGAGAAGCGACAGCCTATGGCTACACCTTC.

Of note for this clonotype: A much larger clone is a single base away; this may be a read error. The chain has TRBV5-1 and TRBJ2-5; either TRBD1 or TRBD2 may fit D (5 bases each). The CDR3 is made up of 14 amino acids. The germline V gene encodes CDR1 SGHRS and CDR2 YFSETQ. The CDR3 is CVSSLGVGRETQYF. CDR3 DNA sequence: TGCGTCAGCAGCTTGGGGGTAGGGAGAGAGACCCAGTACTTC.

The sample holds many counts of this clonotype. This chain links TRBV5-1 with TRBJ2-3; no definite D call. The germline V and J ends were trimmed by 0 bases and 0 bases, with 8 bases remaining between them. This CDR3 has 15 residues. From germline, CDR1 is SGHRS and CDR2 YFSETQ. The CDR3 protein is CASSLEGGSTDTQYF. In nucleotides, the CDR3 is TGCGCCAGCAGCTTGGAAGGCGGTAGCACAGATACGCAGTATTTT.

The chain recombines TRBV7-9 with TRBJ2-1, with D uncertain. Germline V gene sequence: CDR1 SEHNR, CDR2 FQNEAQ (reference sequence). This CDR3 spans 12 amino acids. The V gene lost 5 bases and the J gene lost 10 bases, with 12 bases spanning the gap. In DNA, the CDR3 is TGTGCCAGCAGCCAGAGCCTAAACGAGCAGTTCTTC. It specifies CASSQSLNEQFF.

This clonotype was counted many times. The J gene is TRBJ2-7, the V gene TRBV6-1; 9 nucleotides line up with TRBD1. The CDR3 runs 15 residues. Germline trimming cut 7 bases from V and 5 bases from J; bases unmatched to any gene: 12. Germline V lookup: CDR1 MNHNS, CDR2 SASEGT. The CDR3 spells CASTQPGQGGDEQYF. CDR3 in DNA: TGTGCCAGCACCCAACCGGGACAGGGAGGCGACGAGCAGTACTTC.

Comments on this clonotype: Relative to the germline gene, one junction end is altered; a read error may explain this. V and J are TRBV7-7 and TRBJ2-5; D unresolved. CDR3 length equals 14 residues. Germline values: CDR1 SSHAT, CDR2 FNYEAQ (reference sequence). The CDR3 spells CASSLVLGQQTQYF. CDR3 in DNA: TGTGCTAGCAGCTTAGTTTTAGGGCAGCAGACCCAGTACTTC.

This clonotype was recorded a few times. The gene calls are TRBV12-3 or TRBV12-4 and TRBJ2-7; TRBD2 is a possible D gene (7 bases). The CDR3 contains 16 residues. The V end lost 4 bases, the J end lost 2 bases, and 18 bases lay between the germline ends. DNA for the CDR3: TGTGCCAGCAGTTCACGACTGGCGGGGGCAACCTACGAGCAGTACTTC. It codes for CASSSRLAGATYEQYF.